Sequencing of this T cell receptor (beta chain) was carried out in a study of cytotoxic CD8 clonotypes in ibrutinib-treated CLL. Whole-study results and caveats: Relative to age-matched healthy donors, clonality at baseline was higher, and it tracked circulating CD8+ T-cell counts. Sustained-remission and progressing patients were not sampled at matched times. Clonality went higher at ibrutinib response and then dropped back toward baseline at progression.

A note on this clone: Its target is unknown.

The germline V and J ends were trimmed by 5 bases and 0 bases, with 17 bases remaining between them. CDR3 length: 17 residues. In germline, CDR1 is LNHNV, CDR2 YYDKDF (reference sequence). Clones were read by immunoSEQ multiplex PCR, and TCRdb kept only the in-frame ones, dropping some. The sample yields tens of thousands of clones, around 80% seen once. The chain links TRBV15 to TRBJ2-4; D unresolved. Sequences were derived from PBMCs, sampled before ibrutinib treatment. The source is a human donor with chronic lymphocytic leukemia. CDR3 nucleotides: TGTGCCACCAGCCCGACATTCGATCGAATAGCCAAAAACATTCAGTACTTC. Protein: CATSPTFDRIAKNIQYF. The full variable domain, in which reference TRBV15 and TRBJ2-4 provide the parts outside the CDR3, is DAMVIQNPRYQVTQFGKPVTLSCSQTLNHNVMYWYQQKSSQAPKLLFHYYDKDFNNEADTPDNFQSRRPNTSFCFLDIRSPGLGDTAMYLCATSPTFDRIAKNIQYFGAGTRLSVL.